This T cell receptor beta chain appears in the sequencing data of a study of T cell responses to AZD1222 COVID-19 vaccine. CDR1 and CDR2 from the germline V gene are MGHDK and SYGVNS. The CDR3 loop spans 14 amino acids. V dropped 4 bases and J dropped 5 bases, with 14 bases sitting between them. Comments on this clone: The antigen is unknown.

Study-level points and caveats: In the spike-specific TCR repertoire, nearly half reportedly target unmutated variant regions. The donor group comprised mostly white British people and more females; the analysis possibly underestimated clonal diversity.

Using immunoSEQ multiplex PCR, the repertoire was profiled, and TCRdb retains in-frame clones only, with some absent. The sample has about 110,000 clones; around 93% are singletons. The sequencing here drew on peripheral blood, taken on day 0 of AZD1222 vaccination. The TCR originated in an adult in good health. The gene calls are TRBV25-1 and TRBJ1-1; no reliable D call. CDR3 DNA: TGTGCCAGCAGTGCTCGTGGGAGAACAACTGAAGCTTTCTTT. This translates into CASSARGRTTEAFF.